Listed here are 21 T cell receptor beta chains from one sample, sequenced in a study of beta chain features in type 1 diabetes. cDNA synthesis used the whole RNA isolate, giving expressed TCRB sequences. Generated by immunoSEQ multiplex PCR, the TCRdb table keeps only in-frame clones and is missing some. The sample lists about 180,000 clones, about 13% occurring once. Sequencing was carried out using central memory CD4+ T cells from blood. All receptors derive from a woman aged 18-29 years in good health.

This clone has a handful of counts. The rearrangement uses TRBV27 and TRBJ2-7; perhaps TRBD1 as D (5 bases). Trimming stripped 0 bases from V and 7 bases from J, with 10 bases between. The CDR3 covers 13 residues. Looked up from germline, CDR1 is MNHEY and CDR2 is SMNVEV (reference sequence). Written as DNA, the CDR3 is TGTGCCAGCAGTTTATCCCCTCGACAGGAGCAGTACTTC. Translated, it gives CASSLSPRQEQYF.

This clone was recorded a few times. The gene calls are TRBV29-1 and TRBJ1-1; no definite D call. V lost 8 bases and J lost 3, with 10 bases in between. The CDR3 covers 11 residues. Germline V gives CDR1 SQVTM, CDR2 ANQGSEA. CDR3 protein: CSISRDTEAFF. The CDR3 DNA sequence: TGCAGCATCAGTCGGGACACTGAAGCTTTCTTT.

This clone has just a few counts. The chain is built from TRBV28 and TRBJ2-1; 9 bases are a match to TRBD1. Germline V CDR1 and CDR2: MDHEN, SYDVKM. V was clipped by 6 bases and J by 9 bases; unmatched bases: 15. This CDR3 spans 16 amino acids. The CDR3 region is CASRLQGALYSGEQFF. CDR3 nucleotides: TGTGCCAGCAGGCTACAGGGGGCTTTGTACAGCGGTGAGCAGTTCTTC.

This clone was detected once. V and J are TRBV7-6 and TRBJ1-5; no definite D call. This CDR3 is 13 amino acids long. Trimming removed 5 bases at V and 6 bases at J, with 11 bases between. Germline CDR1 and CDR2: SGHVS and FNYEAQ. The CDR3 DNA is TGTGCCAGCAGCGCTATAGTTGGTCAGCCCCAGCATTTT. Protein: CASSAIVGQPQHF.

This clone was observed a handful of times. The genes are TRBV19 and TRBJ2-1, with 12 bases matching TRBD2. Unmatched junction bases numbered 11, after V lost 3 bases and J lost 8 bases. The germline V gene encodes CDR1 LNHDA and CDR2 SQIVND (reference sequence). The CDR3 sequence is 17 residues long. In DNA, the CDR3 is TGTGCCAGTAGTATCGGGCTACTAGCGGGAGGTCGAGATGAGCAGTTCTTC. Its translation is CASSIGLLAGGRDEQFF.

This sequence joins TRBV6-1 and TRBJ2-5, with 10 positions matching TRBD2. The J call may be in error: the DNA end matches TRBJ2-7 better. Germline V gives CDR1 MNHNS, CDR2 SASEGT. This CDR3 is 14 amino acids long. CDR3 protein: CASIWTSGPYEQYF. In DNA form, the CDR3 reads TGTGCCAGCATCTGGACTAGCGGACCCTACGAGCAGTACTTC.

The V and J genes are TRBV20-1 and TRBJ2-1, with 7 bases matching TRBD1. V lost 4 bases and J lost 14; bases outside the gene matches: 8. The germline gives CDR1 DFQATT, CDR2 SNEGSKA (reference sequence). This CDR3 has 11 amino acids. CDR3 residues: CSAIRQGSKFF. CDR3 coding DNA: TGCAGTGCTATTCGACAGGGTTCTAAGTTCTTC.

This clone came up a few times. The chain joins TRBV7-2 to TRBJ2-1; 9 bases map to TRBD2. This CDR3 has 16 residues. CDR1 and CDR2 from the germline V gene are SGHTA and FQGNSA. Trimming cost V 5 bases and J 7 bases; bases outside gene matches: 12. The CDR3 here is CASSPRGAGGPNEQFF. The CDR3 region has the DNA TGTGCCAGCAGCCCCAGGGGGGCGGGAGGGCCAAATGAGCAGTTCTTC.

This clone was observed many times. The sample has other DNA sequences that encode this CDR3 too. The gene calls are TRBV7-2 and TRBJ2-7, with TRBD2 matching 11 bases. The length of the CDR3 is 15 residues. J was trimmed by 3 bases and V by 0 bases; bases with no gene match: 1. Germline CDR1 SGHTA, CDR2 FQGNSA. In DNA, the CDR3 is TGTGCCAGCAGCTTAGCGGGGACTAGCGGCTACGAGCAGTACTTC. Its protein is CASSLAGTSGYEQYF.

A few counts support this clone. The genes are TRBV6-6 and TRBJ2-5, with D possibly matching TRBD2 (6 bases). CDR3 length equals 15 residues. Germline CDR1 MNHNY, CDR2 SVGAGI (reference sequence). V was shortened by 5 bases and J by 2 bases, with 15 bases between the two germline ends. The CDR3 sequence is CASSLGVGRQETQYF. For the CDR3, the DNA is TGTGCCAGCAGTCTCGGGGTTGGGAGGCAAGAGACCCAGTACTTC.

The sample holds many counts of this clone. J is TRBJ2-1 and V is TRBV7-9; D might be TRBD1 (5 bases). With 0 bases removed from V and 6 bases from J, the gap between germline ends came to 9 bases. The CDR3 loop spans 14 amino acids. In germline, CDR1 is SEHNR, CDR2 FQNEAQ (reference sequence). The CDR3 here is CASSLAAGINEQFF. The DNA of the CDR3 is TGTGCCAGCAGCTTAGCCGCAGGGATCAATGAGCAGTTCTTC.

This clone was seen a few times. The chain employs TRBV28 and TRBJ2-7; unclear D gene. Trimming stripped 7 bases from V and 6 bases from J, with 22 bases between. This CDR3 region has 15 residues. Germline V lookup: CDR1 MDHEN, CDR2 SYDVKM. This chain's CDR3 is CASTRRARYSGEQYF. CDR3 sequence (DNA): TGTGCCAGCACCCGCCGTGCGAGGTATTCGGGCGAGCAGTACTTC. The whole variable domain, filled in from reference TRBV28 and TRBJ2-7, reads DVKVTQSSRYLVKRTGEKVFLECVQDMDHENMFWYRQDPGLGLRLIYFSYDVKMKEKGDIPEGYSVSREKKERFSLILESASTNQTSMYLCASTRRARYSGEQYFGPGTRLTVT.

The V and J genes are TRBV5-1 and TRBJ2-2; D perhaps matches TRBD1 (6 bases). V lost 5 bases, J lost 2 bases, and 16 bases lay in between. CDR3 length: 16 residues. Germline values: CDR1 SGHRS, CDR2 YFSETQ. The CDR3, as DNA: TGCGCCAGCAGGGCCCCCGGGACAAAAAACACCGGGGAGCTGTTTTTT. Translation gives CASRAPGTKNTGELFF. The full variable domain, in which reference TRBV5-1 and TRBJ2-2 provide the parts outside the CDR3, is KAGVTQTPRYLIKTRGQQVTLSCSPISGHRSVSWYQQTPGQGLQFLFEYFSETQRNKGNFPGRFSGRQFSNSRSEMNVSTLELGDSALYLCASRAPGTKNTGELFFGEGSRLTVL.

The sample holds a few counts of this clone. The chain couples TRBV19 to TRBJ2-1, with TRBD2 matching over 7 bases. Germline CDR1 and CDR2: LNHDA and SQIVND (reference sequence). The ends lost 6 bases at V and 4 bases at J; junction bases unmatched: 6. This CDR3 region has 14 residues. CDR3 amino acids: CASRAGLAYNEQFF. CDR3 coding DNA: TGTGCCAGTAGAGCGGGGTTGGCTTACAATGAGCAGTTCTTC.

The chain combines TRBV5-1 with TRBJ1-2; D is perhaps TRBD1 (5 bases). This CDR3 is built from 13 residues. Trimming removed 2 bases at V and 2 bases at J, with 7 bases between. Germline loops: CDR1 SGHRS, CDR2 YFSETQ. CDR3: CASSFGGNYGYTF. Here the CDR3 DNA reads TGCGCCAGCAGCTTTGGGGGGAACTATGGCTACACCTTC. Supplemented by reference TRBV5-1 and TRBJ1-2, the full variable domain reads KAGVTQTPRYLIKTRGQQVTLSCSPISGHRSVSWYQQTPGQGLQFLFEYFSETQRNKGNFPGRFSGRQFSNSRSEMNVSTLELGDSALYLCASSFGGNYGYTFGSGTRLTVV.

The J gene is TRBJ1-2, the V gene TRBV5-6; possible D gene TRBD1, 5 bases. Between the trimmed V and J ends, which lost 0 bases and 8 bases, there was a span of 20 bases. The CDR3 is 16 residues long. The germline V gene has CDR1 SGHDT and CDR2 YYEEEE. This CDR3 reads CASSLDMGGDPGGYTF. The CDR3 DNA is TGTGCCAGCAGCTTGGATATGGGGGGAGATCCCGGCGGCTACACCTTC.

This clone was seen only a few times. The V gene is TRBV7-9, the J gene TRBJ2-7, with TRBD1 identical over 8 bases. V lost 5 bases, J lost 2 bases, and 5 bases stayed unmatched. Germline V gene sequence: CDR1 SEHNR, CDR2 FQNEAQ (reference sequence). This CDR3 contains 14 residues. The CDR3 DNA reads TGTGCCAGCAGCCCGACAGGGGCCCCCTACGAGCAGTACTTC. Encoded protein: CASSPTGAPYEQYF.

The V gene is TRBV29-1, the J gene TRBJ1-2; the D gene is possibly TRBD1 (5 bases). Germline V gives CDR1 SQVTM, CDR2 ANQGSEA. The CDR3 spans 13 residues. V was pared by 8 bases and J by 0 bases, with 13 bases between. CDR3 protein: CSYSQGSNYGYTF. As DNA, the CDR3 is TGCAGCTATTCTCAGGGATCTAACTATGGCTACACCTTC.

This clone was recorded a few times. The J gene is TRBJ2-1, the V gene TRBV7-3; 10 nucleotides agree with TRBD1. The CDR3 is 16 amino acids. Germline loops: CDR1 SGHTA, CDR2 FQGTGA. The V and J ends lost 3 bases and 3 bases, in that order; junction bases with no gene match: 5. CDR3 loop: CASSFQGQGFYNEQFF. As DNA, the CDR3 is TGTGCCAGCAGCTTCCAGGGACAGGGGTTCTACAATGAGCAGTTCTTC.

The chain's CDR3 is CASSSKGETQYF. The CDR3 bases are TGTGCCAGCAGCTCAAAGGGGGAGACCCAGTACTTC. V is TRBV7-2 and J is TRBJ2-5, with a weak D call TRBD1 (5 bases). The CDR3 runs 12 residues. Germline values: CDR1 SGHTA, CDR2 FQGNSA. V gave up 4 bases and J gave up 5 bases, with 8 bases separating them.

The rearrangement links TRBV5-1 to TRBJ2-7, with 7 nucleotides matching TRBD1. With 3 bases clipped from V and 3 bases from J, the junction kept 3 bases outside the gene matches. The CDR3 extends over 13 amino acids. Germline CDR1 and CDR2: SGHRS and YFSETQ. CDR3 in amino acids: CASSYRDSYEQYF. The CDR3 coding sequence is TGCGCCAGCAGCTACCGGGACAGCTACGAGCAGTACTTC.